This TCR beta chain was sequenced in a study of cytomegalovirus exposure and HLA in healthy donors. General study points: Later analysis identified about 17,000 TCR beta sequences associated with HLA alleles, using a false discovery rate threshold of 0.05. There were some V segments, including TRBV6-2 and TRBV6-3, excluded as indistinguishable. According to an earlier analysis, most TCR beta V segments yielded productive rearrangements about 87% or about 30% of the time.

Both 60 Vbeta primers and 13 Jbeta primers went into the PCR. Assay: immunoSEQ multiplex PCR; the TCRdb copy retains only in-frame clones and omits some. Of about 97,000 clones detected, about four fifths appear once; the ten largest clones hold about 1.9%. V lost 6 bases, J lost 12 bases, and 17 bases lay in between. Germline values: CDR1 MDHEN, CDR2 SYDVKM. CDR3 length equals 12 residues. In regard to this clone: Its antigen is undetermined.

The chain is built from TRBV28 and TRBJ2-5; D uncertain. The sequenced sample consisted of PBMCs. This sequence originates from a woman in her 40s in good health and CMV-seronegative. The CDR3 DNA reads as TGTGCCAGCAGCCCCGCCGGCGGTGCCAAGTACTTC. Translating it yields CASSPAGGAKYF.